These T cell receptor beta chains were read from a single sample in a study of T cells in Graves' hyperthyroidism and ophthalmopathy. MiXCR, applied by TCRdb to the multiplex PCR reads, yields one record per CDR3 protein. The sample yields around 760,000 distinct CDR3 sequences, approximately 36% seen once. The sequenced material came from blood. Receptors were obtained from a middle-aged woman with Graves' hyperthyroidism. The CDR3 runs from the conserved cysteine through the conserved F or W. D genes are given only for firm matches. Size values are once, few and many counts, or a class for expanded clones, and some rows have none.

J gene: TRBJ2-2; clone size: NA; D gene: TRBD2; V gene: TRBV7-2; CDR3 protein: CASSSSSGRAVGELFF; CDR3 DNA: TGTGCCAGCAGCTCATCCAGCGGGAGGGCCGTCGGGGAGCTGTTTTTT
J gene: TRBJ1-2; clone size: NA; D gene: NA; V gene: TRBV12-3/TRBV12-4; CDR3 protein: CASSLSWSYGYTF; CDR3 DNA: TGTGCCAGCAGTTTATCGTGGAGCTATGGCTACACCTTC
J gene: TRBJ2-1; clone size: NA; D gene: TRBD2; V gene: TRBV6-5; CDR3 protein: CASSPGEGRQFF; CDR3 DNA: TGTGCCAGCAGTCCGGGGGAGGGGCGACAGTTCTTC
J gene: TRBJ2-7; clone size: many; D gene: TRBD1; V gene: TRBV7-2; CDR3 protein: CASSLAGRGPEQYF; CDR3 DNA: TGTGCCAGCAGCTTAGCAGGCAGGGGGCCCGAGCAGTACTTC
J gene: TRBJ2-7; clone size: NA; D gene: NA; V gene: TRBV29-1; CDR3 protein: CSGGWSSYEQYF; CDR3 DNA: TGCAGCGGGGGGTGGAGCTCCTACGAGCAGTACTTC
J gene: TRBJ2-7; clone size: many; D gene: NA; V gene: TRBV29-1; CDR3 protein: CSVSISGREQYF; CDR3 DNA: TGCAGCGTTAGTATATCGGGGAGGGAGCAGTACTTC
J gene: TRBJ2-2; clone size: NA; D gene: NA; V gene: TRBV4-3; CDR3 protein: CASAGSGTGELFF; CDR3 DNA: TGCGCCAGCGCCGGGAGCGGAACCGGGGAGCTGTTTTTT
J gene: TRBJ1-2; clone size: few; D gene: TRBD1; V gene: TRBV6-1; CDR3 protein: CASSEGTGVWYGYTF; CDR3 DNA: TGTGCCAGCAGTGAAGGCACAGGGGTATGGTATGGCTACACCTTC
J gene: TRBJ2-7; clone size: NA; D gene: NA; V gene: TRBV11-3; CDR3 protein: CASSFRGSGNEQYF; CDR3 DNA: TGTGCCAGCAGCTTCCGGGGGTCAGGCAACGAGCAGTACTTC
J gene: TRBJ1-1; clone size: NA; D gene: NA; V gene: TRBV6-1; CDR3 protein: CASSEAGGDTEAFF; CDR3 DNA: TGTGCCAGCAGTGAAGCGGGCGGGGACACTGAAGCTTTCTTT
J gene: TRBJ1-5; clone size: many; D gene: NA; V gene: TRBV7-2; CDR3 protein: CASSLVSGTDSNQPQHF; CDR3 DNA: TGTGCCAGCAGCTTAGTTTCCGGGACGGATAGCAATCAGCCCCAGCATTTT
J gene: TRBJ2-1; clone size: NA; D gene: TRBD1; V gene: TRBV7-2; CDR3 protein: CATRGDRVNEQFF; CDR3 DNA: TGTGCCACCAGGGGGGACAGGGTAAATGAGCAGTTCTTC
J gene: TRBJ2-3; clone size: NA; D gene: TRBD2; V gene: TRBV20-1; CDR3 protein: CSAGGASGRGTDTQYF; CDR3 DNA: TGCAGTGCTGGAGGGGCCAGCGGGAGGGGAACAGATACGCAGTATTTT
J gene: TRBJ1-3; clone size: many; D gene: NA; V gene: TRBV7-2; CDR3 protein: CASSERSGSDTIYF; CDR3 DNA: TGTGCCAGCAGCGAACGATCCGGGAGCGACACCATATATTTT
J gene: TRBJ1-1; clone size: NA; D gene: NA; V gene: TRBV25-1; CDR3 protein: CASSQDLRNHPPGTEAFF; CDR3 DNA: TGTGCCAGCAGCCAAGATCTCAGGAATCACCCCCCGGGAACTGAAGCTTTCTTT
J gene: TRBJ2-2; clone size: NA; D gene: NA; V gene: TRBV7-3; CDR3 protein: CASSLKLGTGELFF; CDR3 DNA: TGTGCCAGCAGCTTAAAGCTGGGGACCGGGGAGCTGTTTTTT
J gene: TRBJ1-2; clone size: few; D gene: NA; V gene: TRBV9; CDR3 protein: CASSVAGGGNYGYTF; CDR3 DNA: TGTGCCAGCAGCGTCGCTGGGGGGGGAAACTATGGCTACACCTTC